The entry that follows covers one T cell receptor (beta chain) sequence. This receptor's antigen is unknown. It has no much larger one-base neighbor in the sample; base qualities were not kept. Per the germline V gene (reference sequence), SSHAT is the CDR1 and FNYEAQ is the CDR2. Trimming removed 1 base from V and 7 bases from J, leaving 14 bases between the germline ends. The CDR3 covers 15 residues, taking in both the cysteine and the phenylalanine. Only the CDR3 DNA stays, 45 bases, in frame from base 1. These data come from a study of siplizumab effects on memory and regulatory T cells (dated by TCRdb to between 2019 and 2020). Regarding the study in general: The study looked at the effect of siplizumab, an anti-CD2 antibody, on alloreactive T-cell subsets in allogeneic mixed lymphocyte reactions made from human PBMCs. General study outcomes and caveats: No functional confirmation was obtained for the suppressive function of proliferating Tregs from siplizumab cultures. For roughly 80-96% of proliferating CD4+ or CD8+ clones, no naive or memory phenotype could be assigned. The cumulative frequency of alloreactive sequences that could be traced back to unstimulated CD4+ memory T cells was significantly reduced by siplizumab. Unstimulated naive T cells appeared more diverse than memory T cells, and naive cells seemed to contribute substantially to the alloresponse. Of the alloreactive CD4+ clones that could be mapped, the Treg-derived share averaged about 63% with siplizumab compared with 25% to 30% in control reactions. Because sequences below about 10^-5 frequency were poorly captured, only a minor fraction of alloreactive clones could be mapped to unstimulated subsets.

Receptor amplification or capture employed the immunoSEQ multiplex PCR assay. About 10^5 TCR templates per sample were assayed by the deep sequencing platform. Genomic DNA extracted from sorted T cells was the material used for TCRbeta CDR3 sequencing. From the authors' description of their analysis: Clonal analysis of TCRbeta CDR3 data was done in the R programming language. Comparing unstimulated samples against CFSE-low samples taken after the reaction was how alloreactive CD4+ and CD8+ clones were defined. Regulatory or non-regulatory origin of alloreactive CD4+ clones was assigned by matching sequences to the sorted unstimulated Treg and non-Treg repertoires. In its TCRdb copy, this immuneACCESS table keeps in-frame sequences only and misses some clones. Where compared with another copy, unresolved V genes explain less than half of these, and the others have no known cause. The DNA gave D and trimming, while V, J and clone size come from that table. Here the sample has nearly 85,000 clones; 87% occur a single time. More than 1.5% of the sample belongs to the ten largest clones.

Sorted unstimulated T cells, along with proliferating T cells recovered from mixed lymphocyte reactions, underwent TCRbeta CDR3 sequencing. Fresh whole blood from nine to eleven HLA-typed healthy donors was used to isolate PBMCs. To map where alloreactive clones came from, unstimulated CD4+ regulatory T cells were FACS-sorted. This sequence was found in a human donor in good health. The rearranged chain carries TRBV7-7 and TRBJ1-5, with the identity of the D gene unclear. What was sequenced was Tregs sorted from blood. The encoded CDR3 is CASSLGLWAGQPQHF. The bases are TGTGCCAGCAGCTTAGGGTTGTGGGCTGGGCAGCCCCAGCATTTT.